The 32 T cell receptor beta chains below come from one sample, sequenced in a study of monozygotic twins with inflammatory bowel disease. TCRdb reprocessed the 5' RACE reads and reports one entry per CDR3 protein, with no DNA. Here the sample table reports about 200,000 distinct CDR3 sequences. The sequencing input was blood. The origin of the receptors is a human donor with ulcerative colitis or Crohn's disease, or a healthy co-twin of an affected twin (not recorded which).

This sequence joins TRBV18 and TRBJ2-1; lacking DNA, the TRBD2 call made by TCRdb goes unchecked. Germline V lookup: CDR1 KGHSH, CDR2 LQKENI. The CDR3 is made up of 15 amino acids. CDR3 sequence reads: CASSPPGLAGVEQFF.

The chain is built from TRBV3-1 and TRBJ2-3. This CDR3 spans 13 amino acids. From germline, CDR1 is LGHDT and CDR2 YNNKEL (reference sequence). CDR3 residues: CASSLTATDTQYF.

The chain is built from TRBV12-3 or TRBV12-4 and TRBJ2-5. The CDR3 totals 15 residues. The CDR3 protein is CASSLALGIGETQYF.

J is TRBJ1-6 and V is TRBV7-2. The CDR3 is made up of 17 amino acids. From germline, CDR1 is SGHTA and CDR2 FQGNSA. The CDR3 reads CASSLDFDPSYNSPLHF.

This rearrangement joins TRBV5-1 to TRBJ1-1; TCRdb designates TRBD1, a call that cannot be tested without DNA. The CDR3 contains 13 residues. Germline loops: CDR1 SGHRS, CDR2 YFSETQ. The CDR3 protein is CASRYTGDTEAFF.

The chain links TRBV24-1 to TRBJ2-7; checking the TCRdb D call of TRBD2 is not possible without DNA. The CDR3 contains 17 residues. Germline V CDR1 and CDR2: KGHDR, SFDVKD. CDR3 sequence: CATSAPSGPAGSYEQYF.

The V gene is TRBV7-2, the J gene TRBJ1-1; the TCRdb D gene call, TRBD1, has no DNA to confirm it. CDR1 and CDR2 (germline): SGHTA, FQGNSA. This CDR3 is 12 amino acids long. CDR3 in amino acids: CASSNDRVGTFF.

The chain couples TRBV9 to TRBJ2-3; TCRdb outputs TRBD1, but without DNA this stays unchecked. In germline, CDR1 is SGDLS, CDR2 YYNGEE. This CDR3 spans 14 amino acids. The CDR3: CASSVIGVADTQYF.

This chain joins TRBV6-5 and TRBJ1-1; TCRdb indicates TRBD1, and absent DNA this call remains unverified. CDR1 MNHEY and CDR2 SVGAGI come from the germline V gene. CDR3 length: 17 residues. This CDR3 is CASSYSYTKAGGTEAFF.

The chain carries TRBV4-3 and TRBJ2-1; TCRdb's D gene call, TRBD2, goes unchecked for lack of DNA. Germline assignment: CDR1 LGHNA and CDR2 YSLEER. CDR3 length equals 16 residues. The CDR3 spells CASSQLAAAKVPEQFF.

The J gene is TRBJ2-7, the V gene TRBV28; there is no DNA to check the TCRdb D call of TRBD2. This CDR3 is 14 amino acids long. CDR1 is MDHEN and CDR2 is SYDVKM in the germline V gene. CDR3 sequence: CASSTGESPHEQYF. Full variable domain (remainder filled in from reference TRBV28 and TRBJ2-7): DVKVTQSSRYLVKRTGEKVFLECVQDMDHENMFWYRQDPGLGLRLIYFSYDVKMKEKGDIPEGYSVSREKKERFSLILESASTNQTSMYLCASSTGESPHEQYFGPGTRLTVT.

The chain carries TRBV6-1 and TRBJ1-1; TCRdb lists TRBD1, though no DNA is available to test this call. The CDR3 loop spans 15 amino acids. Germline V gene lookup returns CDR1 MNHNS and CDR2 SASEGT. The CDR3 protein is CASSDPGGRNTEAFF.

The V call is TRBV4-1, the J call TRBJ2-7; there is no DNA to check the TCRdb D call of TRBD2. CDR3 size: 14 residues. Germline V gene sequence: CDR1 MGHRA, CDR2 YSYEKL. The CDR3 sequence: CASSQVSRSYEQYF.

V gene TRBV5-1 combines with J gene TRBJ2-1. The CDR3 runs 17 residues. Germline-derived CDR1 and CDR2 are SGHRS and YFSETQ. CDR3 in amino acids: CASSLGSAGASYNEQFF.

The V call is TRBV5-6, the J call TRBJ2-7; TCRdb outputs TRBD1, but without DNA this stays unchecked. The CDR3 has 13 residues. The germline gives CDR1 SGHDT, CDR2 YYEEEE. Here the CDR3 reads CASSFGQRYEQYF.

J is TRBJ1-3 and V is TRBV12-3 or TRBV12-4; the D gene TCRdb calls, TRBD1, cannot be checked with no DNA. The CDR3 sequence is 16 residues long. The CDR3 protein is CASSKGQGGSGNTIYF.

The J gene is TRBJ2-6, the V gene TRBV12-3 or TRBV12-4. This CDR3 is built from 14 residues. CDR3 sequence reads: CASRPGSGANVLTF.

The V call is TRBV7-3, the J call TRBJ2-2; with no DNA, the TCRdb D assignment of TRBD1 cannot be verified. In germline, CDR1 is SGHTA, CDR2 FQGTGA. This CDR3 has 15 residues. CDR3 amino acids: CASSLSPGTGWELFF.

This rearrangement joins TRBV29-1 to TRBJ2-3; TCRdb lists TRBD2, though no DNA is available to test this call. The CDR3 loop spans 12 amino acids. Germline V gene lookup returns CDR1 SQVTM and CDR2 ANQGSEA. This CDR3 reads CSGTSSADTQYF.

V is TRBV5-6 and J is TRBJ2-2. The CDR3 covers 16 residues. In germline, CDR1 is SGHDT, CDR2 YYEEEE. CDR3 residues: CASSFYKRSNTGELFF.

The V call is TRBV20-1, the J call TRBJ2-3; TCRdb's D call, TRBD2, is unchecked because there is no DNA. The germline CDR1 and CDR2 sequences are DFQATT and SNEGSKA (reference sequence). The CDR3 extends over 13 amino acids. The CDR3 loop is CSARPGLAGDQYF.

The V call is TRBV6-4, the J call TRBJ2-1; TCRdb lists TRBD2, though no DNA is available to test this call. The CDR3 is made up of 18 amino acids. Germline-derived CDR1 and CDR2 are MRHNA and SNTAGT. The CDR3 is CASSDSPGLAGSYNEQFF.

This chain joins TRBV2 and TRBJ1-5. Germline V gene sequence: CDR1 SNHLY, CDR2 FYNNEI. This CDR3 is built from 13 residues. CDR3 sequence: CASSGWTNQPQHF.

J is TRBJ1-3 and V is TRBV5-6. The CDR3 runs 17 residues. Germline CDR1 is SGHDT and CDR2 is YYEEEE. CDR3 amino acids: CASSLVAAGEFGNTIYF.

V and J are TRBV4-1 and TRBJ2-2. The V gene's germline CDR1 is MGHRA and CDR2 YSYEKL. The CDR3 consists of 15 residues. Here the CDR3 reads CASSQENKIIRELFF.

V and J are TRBV12-3 or TRBV12-4 and TRBJ2-2. CDR3 length: 13 amino acids. CDR3 loop: CASSPEVPGELFF.

The V call is TRBV29-1, the J call TRBJ1-2; TCRdb picks TRBD1, but there is no DNA to check that call. The CDR3 length is 12 residues. Per germline, CDR1 SQVTM and CDR2 ANQGSEA. CDR3 amino acids: CSVERQGFGYTF.

The V and J genes are TRBV19 and TRBJ1-5. CDR1 and CDR2 (germline): LNHDA, SQIVND (reference sequence). This CDR3 has 16 amino acids. The CDR3 sequence is CASSTGTANSNQPQHF.

The chain carries TRBV12-3 or TRBV12-4 and TRBJ2-2; without DNA, the TCRdb call of TRBD1 cannot be checked. The CDR3 is 15 amino acids. CDR3 sequence reads: CASSLDGINTGELFF.

The chain links TRBV13 to TRBJ2-2. The CDR3 has 16 residues. Germline CDR1 and CDR2: PRHDT and FYEKMQ (reference sequence). CDR3 amino acids: CASSLATAVDTGELFF.

The chain has TRBV20-1 and TRBJ2-1; TCRdb outputs TRBD2, but without DNA this stays unchecked. The CDR3 spans 15 residues. Germline CDR1 is DFQATT and CDR2 is SNEGSKA (reference sequence). This CDR3 reads CSALQTSGRYNEQFF.

The chain couples TRBV18 to TRBJ2-3. Germline loops: CDR1 KGHSH, CDR2 LQKENI. CDR3 size: 16 residues. CDR3 in amino acids: CASSRIGLTGTDTQYF.